These T cell receptor beta chains were read from a single sample in a study of T-cell memory formation after mild COVID-19. TCRdb reanalysed the 5' RACE reads using MiXCR and keeps one entry per CDR3 protein. The table lists about 360,000 distinct CDR3 sequences, 10% to 15% of them singletons, with roughly a fifth in the top ten. Sequenced: PBMCs or a T cell subset sorted from them (not recorded which). The receptor source for this set is a man between 18 and 35 years old who had mild COVID-19 (a few samples of this study predate the infection). Cell type and time point are not known. Each CDR3 is given with its conserved first and last residue. The D gene is left open where the match is weak. Clone size is stated in some rows and not others, as once, few, many or a class when expanded.

j_gene: TRBJ1-5; d_gene: NA; abundance: many; v_gene: TRBV11-2; CDR3nt: TGTGCCAGCAGCTTACGCGCGGGCCTTAATCAGCCCCAGCATTTT; CDR3aa: CASSLRAGLNQPQHF
j_gene: TRBJ1-4; d_gene: NA; abundance: NA; v_gene: TRBV7-9; CDR3nt: TGTGCCAGCAGCTTAGGGAGTGCAACTAATGAAAAACTGTTTTTT; CDR3aa: CASSLGSATNEKLFF
j_gene: TRBJ2-3; d_gene: NA; abundance: NA; v_gene: TRBV12-3/TRBV12-4; CDR3nt: TGTGCCAGCAGTGGTTTCGACTTAGGCCCCACAGATACGCAGTATTTT; CDR3aa: CASSGFDLGPTDTQYF
j_gene: TRBJ1-1; d_gene: NA; abundance: few; v_gene: TRBV7-9; CDR3nt: TGTGCCAGCACTTCGGGGGGCTCCAACACTGAAGCTTTCTTT; CDR3aa: CASTSGGSNTEAFF
j_gene: TRBJ2-5; d_gene: TRBD1; abundance: few; v_gene: TRBV5-1; CDR3nt: TGCGCCAGCAGCGTAAGACAGGGGGCTGGAGAGACCCAGTACTTC; CDR3aa: CASSVRQGAGETQYF
j_gene: TRBJ2-3; d_gene: TRBD1; abundance: few; v_gene: TRBV19; CDR3nt: TGTGCCAGTAGTGACAGGGGAACCACAGATACGCAGTATTTT; CDR3aa: CASSDRGTTDTQYF
j_gene: TRBJ2-3; d_gene: TRBD1; abundance: NA; v_gene: TRBV9; CDR3nt: TGTGCCAGCAGCGTAGACAGGGGTGGTATGGATACGCAGTATTTT; CDR3aa: CASSVDRGGMDTQYF
j_gene: TRBJ1-4; d_gene: NA; abundance: few; v_gene: TRBV4-1; CDR3nt: TGCGCCAGCAGCCAAGGGAAGAGAGGAGGTAATGAAAAACTGTTTTTT; CDR3aa: CASSQGKRGGNEKLFF
j_gene: TRBJ1-1; d_gene: TRBD1; abundance: NA; v_gene: TRBV18; CDR3nt: TGTGCCAGCAGGGACAGTCCGGGGACTGAAGCTTTCTTT; CDR3aa: CASRDSPGTEAFF
j_gene: TRBJ2-2; d_gene: NA; abundance: NA; v_gene: TRBV7-2; CDR3nt: TGTGCCAGCAGCCCACAGATTAGGGGCGGGGAGCTGTTTTTT; CDR3aa: CASSPQIRGGELFF
j_gene: TRBJ2-1; d_gene: TRBD1; abundance: NA; v_gene: TRBV5-1; CDR3nt: TGCGCCAGCAGCTTCACCGGGACAGGGGCCAATGAGCAGTTCTTC; CDR3aa: CASSFTGTGANEQFF
j_gene: TRBJ1-2; d_gene: NA; abundance: many; v_gene: TRBV29-1; CDR3nt: TGCAGCGTTGAGTTAGGAAGGGGACGTCCTGAAGGCTACACCTTC; CDR3aa: CSVELGRGRPEGYTF
j_gene: TRBJ1-5; d_gene: TRBD1; abundance: many; v_gene: TRBV7-8; CDR3nt: TGTGCCAGCAGCCCCAGGGACAGGAGTGGATATAGCAATCAGCCCCAGCATTTT; CDR3aa: CASSPRDRSGYSNQPQHF
j_gene: TRBJ2-3; d_gene: NA; abundance: NA; v_gene: TRBV5-1; CDR3nt: TGCGCCAGCAGCTTGGGGGACCGACTGACAGATACGCAGTATTTT; CDR3aa: CASSLGDRLTDTQYF
j_gene: TRBJ1-2; d_gene: NA; abundance: NA; v_gene: TRBV11-2; CDR3nt: TGTGCCAGCAGCTTAGGCAGGGAGGTGTACTACACCTTC; CDR3aa: CASSLGREVYYTF
j_gene: TRBJ1-1; d_gene: NA; abundance: many; v_gene: TRBV7-2; CDR3nt: TGTGCCAGCAGCTTACGACAGGACACTGAAGCTTTCTTT; CDR3aa: CASSLRQDTEAFF
j_gene: TRBJ1-1; d_gene: NA; abundance: NA; v_gene: TRBV4-1; CDR3nt: TGCGCCAGCCGGGGCTTCTTACGGAACACTGAAGCTTTCTTT; CDR3aa: CASRGFLRNTEAFF
j_gene: TRBJ2-1; d_gene: NA; abundance: NA; v_gene: TRBV5-1; CDR3nt: TGCGCCAGCAGCGGGAGGGGGAGCTCCTACAATGAGCAGTTCTTC; CDR3aa: CASSGRGSSYNEQFF
j_gene: TRBJ2-1; d_gene: NA; abundance: many; v_gene: TRBV6-5; CDR3nt: TGTGCCAGCAGCCGGACAGGGAGGGGGGGCAGGAATGAGCAGTTCTTC; CDR3aa: CASSRTGRGGRNEQFF
j_gene: TRBJ2-3; d_gene: TRBD2; abundance: NA; v_gene: TRBV5-6; CDR3nt: TGTGCCAGCAGCTTGCGACTAGCGGGGGCCCTCGGGGATACGCAGTATTTT; CDR3aa: CASSLRLAGALGDTQYF
j_gene: TRBJ2-1; d_gene: NA; abundance: NA; v_gene: TRBV15; CDR3nt: TGTGCCACCAGCAGAGATTTGGGTTACAATGAGCAGTTCTTC; CDR3aa: CATSRDLGYNEQFF
j_gene: TRBJ1-5; d_gene: TRBD1; abundance: few; v_gene: TRBV6-1; CDR3nt: TGTGCCAGCACCCCGACAGGGAATCAGCCCCAGCATTTT; CDR3aa: CASTPTGNQPQHF
j_gene: TRBJ2-6; d_gene: NA; abundance: few; v_gene: TRBV7-2; CDR3nt: TGTGCCAGCAGCTTAGTTGCCGGGGGCTCTGGGGCCAACGTCCTGACTTTC; CDR3aa: CASSLVAGGSGANVLTF
j_gene: TRBJ2-2; d_gene: NA; abundance: few; v_gene: TRBV28; CDR3nt: TGTGCCAGCAGTTTATCCGGGCTGAAGGCCGGGGAGCTGTTTTTT; CDR3aa: CASSLSGLKAGELFF
j_gene: TRBJ2-3; d_gene: NA; abundance: few; v_gene: TRBV9; CDR3nt: TGTGCCAGCAGCGTAGCTCCCGCCCCCACAGATACGCAGTATTTT; CDR3aa: CASSVAPAPTDTQYF
j_gene: TRBJ1-1; d_gene: TRBD1; abundance: few; v_gene: TRBV7-9; CDR3nt: TGTGCCAGCAGCTGGACTACAGGGGACACTGAAGCTTTCTTT; CDR3aa: CASSWTTGDTEAFF
j_gene: TRBJ2-5; d_gene: TRBD2; abundance: NA; v_gene: TRBV7-2; CDR3nt: TGTGCCAGCAGCAGCACTAGCGTGGAGACCCAGTACTTC; CDR3aa: CASSSTSVETQYF
j_gene: TRBJ2-7; d_gene: NA; abundance: few; v_gene: TRBV12-3/TRBV12-4; CDR3nt: TGTGCCAGCAGTTTCGGGGGTACCTCCTACGAGCAGTACTTC; CDR3aa: CASSFGGTSYEQYF
j_gene: TRBJ1-1; d_gene: TRBD1; abundance: NA; v_gene: TRBV19; CDR3nt: TGTGCCAGTAGTATAGAACTGGGACAGGGGGCCTTGAACACTGAAGCTTTCTTT; CDR3aa: CASSIELGQGALNTEAFF
j_gene: TRBJ2-7; d_gene: TRBD2; abundance: few; v_gene: TRBV5-5; CDR3nt: TGTGCCAGCAGCGGGGCCGGGACTAGCGGATCCTACGAGCAGTACTTC; CDR3aa: CASSGAGTSGSYEQYF
j_gene: TRBJ2-2; d_gene: NA; abundance: NA; v_gene: TRBV4-2; CDR3nt: TGTGCCAGCAGCCAAGTGGAAAACGGGGGGAACACCGGGGAGCTGTTTTTT; CDR3aa: CASSQVENGGNTGELFF
j_gene: TRBJ2-2; d_gene: TRBD2; abundance: few; v_gene: TRBV20-1; CDR3nt: TGCAGTGCTAGAGACTCGGGGGGGTCGGCCGGGGAGCTGTTTTTT; CDR3aa: CSARDSGGSAGELFF
j_gene: TRBJ2-3; d_gene: TRBD1; abundance: few; v_gene: TRBV29-1; CDR3nt: TGCAGCGCCAGACAGGGTTCGACAGATACGCAGTATTTT; CDR3aa: CSARQGSTDTQYF
j_gene: TRBJ2-2; d_gene: TRBD2; abundance: few; v_gene: TRBV4-1; CDR3nt: TGCGCCAGCAGCCAAGATACTAGCGGGGGGGCCTTTAACTCCGGGGAGCTGTTTTTT; CDR3aa: CASSQDTSGGAFNSGELFF
j_gene: TRBJ2-3; d_gene: NA; abundance: few; v_gene: TRBV5-6; CDR3nt: TGTGCCAGCAGCTTGGAGCCCCTCGCAGATACGCAGTATTTT; CDR3aa: CASSLEPLADTQYF
j_gene: TRBJ1-6; d_gene: NA; abundance: few; v_gene: TRBV6-1; CDR3nt: TGTGCCAGCAGTGAATCAGGGGAGGTTTCACCCCTCCACTTT; CDR3aa: CASSESGEVSPLHF
j_gene: TRBJ2-7; d_gene: NA; abundance: NA; v_gene: TRBV12-3/TRBV12-4; CDR3nt: TGTGCCAGCAGTTTCGGGGGGCGACCCTACGAGCAGTACTTC; CDR3aa: CASSFGGRPYEQYF
j_gene: TRBJ1-2; d_gene: NA; abundance: few; v_gene: TRBV20-1; CDR3nt: TGCAGTGCTAGAGAAACAACAATTACGGACAGAAGATATGGCTACACCTTC; CDR3aa: CSARETTITDRRYGYTF
j_gene: TRBJ2-1; d_gene: NA; abundance: few; v_gene: TRBV13; CDR3nt: TGTGCCAGCAGCTTCTATGGGGGGTACGACAATGAGCAGTTCTTC; CDR3aa: CASSFYGGYDNEQFF
j_gene: TRBJ1-1; d_gene: NA; abundance: NA; v_gene: TRBV12-3/TRBV12-4; CDR3nt: TGTGCCAGCAGTTTAGGGAGCTCTCTGAACACTGAAGCTTTCTTT; CDR3aa: CASSLGSSLNTEAFF
j_gene: TRBJ1-1; d_gene: NA; abundance: NA; v_gene: TRBV7-2; CDR3nt: TGTGCCAGCAGGGTGGGAACAGGGAACACTGAAGCTTTCTTT; CDR3aa: CASRVGTGNTEAFF
j_gene: TRBJ1-2; d_gene: NA; abundance: few; v_gene: TRBV4-3; CDR3nt: TGCGCCAGCAGCCAATCCACCGACAGCTACTATGGCTACACCTTC; CDR3aa: CASSQSTDSYYGYTF
j_gene: TRBJ1-2; d_gene: TRBD1; abundance: NA; v_gene: TRBV18; CDR3nt: TGTGCCAGCGCACCCGGGACAGGCTATGGCTACACCTTC; CDR3aa: CASAPGTGYGYTF